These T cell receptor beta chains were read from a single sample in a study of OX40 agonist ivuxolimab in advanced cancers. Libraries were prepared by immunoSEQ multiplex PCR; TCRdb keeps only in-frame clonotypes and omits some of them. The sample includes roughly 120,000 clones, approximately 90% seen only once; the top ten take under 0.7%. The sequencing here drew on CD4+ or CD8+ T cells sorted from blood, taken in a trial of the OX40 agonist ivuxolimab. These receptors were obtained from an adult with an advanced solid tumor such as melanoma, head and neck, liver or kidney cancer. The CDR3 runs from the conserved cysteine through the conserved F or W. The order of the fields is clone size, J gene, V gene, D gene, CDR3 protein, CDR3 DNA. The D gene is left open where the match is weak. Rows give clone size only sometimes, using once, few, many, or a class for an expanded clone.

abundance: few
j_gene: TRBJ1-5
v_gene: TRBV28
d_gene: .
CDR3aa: CASDRDTYSNQPQHF
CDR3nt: TGTGCCAGCGATAGGGACACCTATAGCAATCAGCCCCAGCATTTT

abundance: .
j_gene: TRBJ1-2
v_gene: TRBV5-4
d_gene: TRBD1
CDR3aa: CASSFDRANYGYTF
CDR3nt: TGTGCCAGCAGCTTTGACAGGGCCAACTATGGCTACACCTTC

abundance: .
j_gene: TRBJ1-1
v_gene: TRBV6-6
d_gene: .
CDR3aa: CASSRRGTEAFF
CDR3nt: TGTGCCAGCAGCCGCCGGGGGACTGAAGCTTTCTTT

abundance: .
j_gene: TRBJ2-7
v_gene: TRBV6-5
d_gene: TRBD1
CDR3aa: CASTKTGTGIYEQYF
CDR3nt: TGTGCCAGCACTAAGACCGGGACAGGGATCTACGAGCAGTACTTC

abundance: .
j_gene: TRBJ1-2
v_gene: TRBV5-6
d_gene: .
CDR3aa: CASSLSVPGGYGYTF
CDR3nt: TGTGCCAGCAGCTTGTCGGTTCCTGGGGGCTATGGCTACACCTTC

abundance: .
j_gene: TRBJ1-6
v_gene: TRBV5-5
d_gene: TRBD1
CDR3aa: CASSFGAGTGSSPLHF
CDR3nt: TGTGCCAGCAGCTTCGGGGCAGGGACAGGGAGTTCACCCCTCCACTTT

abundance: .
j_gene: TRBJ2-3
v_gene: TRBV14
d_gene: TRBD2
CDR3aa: CASSQASGGGTQYF
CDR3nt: TGTGCCAGCAGCCAAGCGAGCGGGGGCGGCACGCAGTATTTT

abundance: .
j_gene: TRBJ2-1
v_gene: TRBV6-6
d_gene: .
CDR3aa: CASSYSYRTEQFF
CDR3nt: TGTGCCAGCAGTTACTCTTACAGGACGGAGCAGTTCTTC

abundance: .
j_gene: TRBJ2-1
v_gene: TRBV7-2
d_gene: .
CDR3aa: CASSLVSNNEQFF
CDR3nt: TGTGCCAGCAGCTTAGTCTCCAACAATGAGCAGTTCTTC

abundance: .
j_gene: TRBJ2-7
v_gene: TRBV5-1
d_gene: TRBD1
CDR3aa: CASSSGQGLYEQYF
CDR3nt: TGCGCCAGCAGCTCGGGACAGGGGCTTTACGAGCAGTACTTC

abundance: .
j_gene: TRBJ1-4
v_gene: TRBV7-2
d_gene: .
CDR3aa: CASSLAGTTNEKLFF
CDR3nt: TGTGCCAGCAGCTTAGCGGGAACAACTAATGAAAAACTGTTTTTT

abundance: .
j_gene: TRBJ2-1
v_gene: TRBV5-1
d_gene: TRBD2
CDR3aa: CASSFRRLAGEGSYNEQFF
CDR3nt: TGCGCCAGCAGCTTTCGGAGACTAGCGGGGGAAGGCTCCTACAATGAGCAGTTCTTC

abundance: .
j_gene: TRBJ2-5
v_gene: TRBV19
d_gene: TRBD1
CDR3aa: CASSILGQGSGTQYF
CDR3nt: TGTGCCAGTAGTATCCTGGGACAGGGGTCAGGGACCCAGTACTTC

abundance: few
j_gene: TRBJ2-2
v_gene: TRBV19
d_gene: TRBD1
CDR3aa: CASSRTGGPGELFF
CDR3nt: TGTGCCAGTAGTCGAACAGGGGGCCCCGGGGAGCTGTTTTTT

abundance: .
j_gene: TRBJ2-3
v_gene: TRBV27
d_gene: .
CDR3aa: CASSYSSPGDTQYF
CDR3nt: TGTGCCAGCAGTTATTCCTCCCCAGGCGATACGCAGTATTTT

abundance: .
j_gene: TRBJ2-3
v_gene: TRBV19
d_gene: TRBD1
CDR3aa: CASTWRGGDTDTQYF
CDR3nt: TGTGCCAGTACCTGGCGAGGGGGCGACACAGATACGCAGTATTTT

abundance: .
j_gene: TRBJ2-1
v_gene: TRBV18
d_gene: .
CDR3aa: CASSANSLNNEQFF
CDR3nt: TGTGCCAGCTCGGCTAACAGCCTTAACAATGAGCAGTTCTTC

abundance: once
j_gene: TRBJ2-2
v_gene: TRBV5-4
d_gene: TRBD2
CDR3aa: CASTSGGQNTGELFF
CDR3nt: TGTGCCAGTACTAGCGGGGGGCAAAACACCGGGGAGCTGTTTTTT

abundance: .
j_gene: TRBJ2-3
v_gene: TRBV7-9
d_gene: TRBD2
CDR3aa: CASIGGTSGPDTQYF
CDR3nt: TGTGCCAGCATCGGCGGGACTAGCGGGCCGGATACGCAGTATTTT